Listed here are 18 T cell receptor beta chains from one sample, sequenced in a study of CD8+CD57+ T cells in acquired aplastic anemia. Genomic DNA was employed as the template in profiling TCR beta VDJ and CDR3. In TCRdb, the reads were re-called with MiXCR into one record per CDR3 protein. The data hold around 210,000 distinct CDR3 sequences, with over 55% observed a single time. The sequenced patients had an expansion of CD8+CD57+ cells seen by flow cytometry. Input material: sorted CD4+, CD8+, or CD8+CD57+ T cells (not recorded which) from PBMCs. These receptors all stem from a human donor with aplastic anemia.

This clonotype turned up a few times. This sequence joins TRBV20-1 and TRBJ2-7; D is possibly TRBD2 (5 bases). Germline lookup yields CDR1 DFQATT and CDR2 SNEGSKA (reference sequence). This CDR3 has 16 residues. V lost 0 bases and J 0 bases, leaving 15 bases between the germline ends. In nucleotides, the CDR3 is TGCAGTGCTAGAGATTTAGCGCAGGACCCCTCCTACGAGCAGTACTTC. It encodes CSARDLAQDPSYEQYF.

V gene TRBV29-1 combines with J gene TRBJ2-2; D is perhaps TRBD1 (6 bases). Per the germline V gene, CDR1 is SQVTM and CDR2 is ANQGSEA. This CDR3 has 12 amino acids. V gave up 8 bases and J gave up 6 bases, with 13 bases separating them. The CDR3 sequence: CSTLTGPGELFF. For the CDR3, the DNA is TGCAGCACGTTAACAGGGCCCGGGGAGCTGTTTTTT.

This clonotype has more than one count but fewer than ten. Given a much more abundant clone one base away, this may be a read error. The chain has TRBV5-1 and TRBJ1-1, with 7 nucleotides matching TRBD1. The germline CDR1 and CDR2 sequences are SGHRS and YFSETQ. V shed 4 bases, J shed 4 bases, and the junction held 10 bases outside the gene matches. The CDR3 covers 15 residues. The CDR3 loop reads CASSPLDRSSTEAFF. The DNA of the CDR3 is TGCGCCAGCAGCCCTCTGGACAGGTCGAGCACTGAAGCTTTCTTT.

This chain uses TRBV24-1 with TRBJ2-1; a possible D gene is TRBD2 (5 bases). The V end was cut by 4 bases, the J end by 10 bases, with 13 bases between. The germline V gene has CDR1 KGHDR and CDR2 SFDVKD. CDR3 size: 13 residues. This CDR3 reads CATSEGRTPEQFF. For the CDR3, the DNA is TGTGCCACCAGTGAGGGTAGGACTCCCGAGCAGTTCTTC.

J is TRBJ2-7 and V is TRBV7-9; TRBD1 matches at 10 bases. Unmatched junction bases numbered 9, after V lost 5 bases and J lost 5 bases. Germline CDR1 reads SEHNR; CDR2 reads FQNEAQ (reference sequence). The CDR3 runs 15 residues. The CDR3 DNA sequence: TGTGCCAGCAGCGACCGGGACAGGGGCCTCGACGAGCAGTACTTC. Translated: CASSDRDRGLDEQYF.

This clonotype was found a few times. This sequence joins TRBV10-3 and TRBJ1-2; a weak D match, TRBD1 (5 bases). The CDR3 loop spans 13 amino acids. V shed 8 bases and J shed 4 bases, with 14 bases lying between them. Germline V gene sequence: CDR1 ENHRY, CDR2 SYGVKD. In DNA, the CDR3 is TGTGCCATCCCCACGACGAGGGGCTATGGCTACACCTTC. Its protein is CAIPTTRGYGYTF.

The rearrangement joins TRBV29-1 to TRBJ1-5; no clear D. The CDR3 has 13 amino acids. The ends were cut back, 3 bases at V and 6 bases at J, with 12 bases in the middle. CDR1 is SQVTM and CDR2 is ANQGSEA in the germline V gene. CDR3 sequence reads: CSVDEGLGQPQHF. Written as DNA, the CDR3 is TGCAGCGTTGACGAAGGATTGGGTCAGCCCCAGCATTTT.

The V gene is TRBV9, the J gene TRBJ2-7, with a weak D call TRBD2 (6 bases). Trimming took off 7 bases at V and 9 bases at J, with 17 bases between the two ends. Germline values: CDR1 SGDLS, CDR2 YYNGEE. The CDR3 spans 12 residues. CDR3 nucleotides: TGTGCCAGCGGGTTCCAAGCGGGTACGCAGTACTTC. Translation gives CASGFQAGTQYF.

This clonotype was picked up a small number of times. This chain connects TRBV19 to TRBJ1-6, with TRBD1 as a possible D gene (6 bases). From germline, CDR1 is LNHDA and CDR2 SQIVND (reference sequence). The CDR3 contains 12 residues. Trimming stripped 10 bases from V and 9 bases from J, with 13 bases between. The CDR3 DNA sequence: TGTGCCACCTCAGGGGAAGGTTCACCCCTCCACTTT. Protein product: CATSGEGSPLHF.

The chain combines TRBV5-1 with TRBJ2-1; D possibly corresponds to TRBD1 (7 bases). The CDR3 runs to 15 residues. V lost 4 bases, J lost 4 bases, and 15 bases lay in between. Germline V lookup: CDR1 SGHRS, CDR2 YFSETQ. The CDR3 here is CASSVGGTVYNEQFF. The CDR3 coding sequence is TGCGCCAGCAGCGTTGGCGGGACAGTTTACAATGAGCAGTTCTTC.

The V and J genes are TRBV20-1 and TRBJ2-3; 10 nucleotides match TRBD1. V gave up 0 bases and J gave up 4 bases; unmatched junction bases: 7. Germline assignment: CDR1 DFQATT and CDR2 SNEGSKA (reference sequence). The CDR3 extends over 16 amino acids. The CDR3 sequence: CSARDPGTGASDTQYF. CDR3 nucleotides: TGCAGTGCTAGAGATCCAGGGACAGGGGCGTCAGATACGCAGTATTTT.

This rearrangement joins TRBV5-8 to TRBJ1-2; D perhaps matches TRBD1 (5 bases). Deletions cut 4 bases from V and 8 bases from J, with 15 bases between. Germline V gene lookup returns CDR1 SGHTS and CDR2 YDEGEE. CDR3 length: 13 amino acids. The CDR3 DNA sequence: TGTGCCAGCAGCATTGGGGGAAGTGGGGGCTACACCTTC. Amino acids: CASSIGGSGGYTF.

This chain connects TRBV19 to TRBJ2-7, with a weak D call TRBD2 (6 bases). From germline, CDR1 is LNHDA and CDR2 SQIVND (reference sequence). The CDR3 runs 15 residues. The germline V and J ends were trimmed by 5 bases and 2 bases, with 16 bases remaining between them. The CDR3 reads CASSEGLALAYEQYF. In DNA form, the CDR3 reads TGTGCCAGTAGTGAGGGGCTAGCGCTGGCCTACGAGCAGTACTTC.

The chain links TRBV20-1 to TRBJ2-3; 8 bases line up with TRBD2. The CDR3 contains 14 residues. Trimming removed 6 bases from V and 1 base from J; junction bases left unmatched: 6. From germline, CDR1 is DFQATT and CDR2 SNEGSKA (reference sequence). The CDR3 nucleotides read TGCAGTGCCCCGCTAGCGGGCCGCACAGATACGCAGTATTTT. Translating gives CSAPLAGRTDTQYF.

The sample holds a few counts of this clonotype. CDR3 bases: TGCGCCAGCAGCCAATTGGACAGTGAGATGGGAAACACCATATATTTT. Translating gives CASSQLDSEMGNTIYF. This chain connects TRBV4-1 to TRBJ1-3; D might be TRBD1 (6 bases). The CDR3 has 16 amino acids. Trimming cost V 2 bases and J 4 bases, with 15 bases left between them. Germline loops: CDR1 MGHRA, CDR2 YSYEKL.

The chain is built from TRBV25-1 and TRBJ1-1, with D hard to call. The CDR3 runs to 13 residues. Trimming pared 7 bases from V and 1 base from J, leaving 10 bases between. In germline, CDR1 is MGHDK, CDR2 SYGVNS. CDR3 sequence: CASTSQTNTEAFF. The CDR3 coding sequence is TGTGCCAGCACCTCGCAGACGAACACTGAAGCTTTCTTT. The whole variable domain, filled in from reference TRBV25-1 and TRBJ1-1, reads EADIYQTPRYLVIGTGKKITLECSQTMGHDKMYWYQQDPGMELHLIHYSYGVNSTEKGDLSSESTVSRIRTEHFPLTLESARPSHTSQYLCASTSQTNTEAFFGQGTRLTVV.

The V call is TRBV7-9, the J call TRBJ2-7; tentatively, D is TRBD1 (5 bases). CDR1 and CDR2 (germline): SEHNR, FQNEAQ (reference sequence). The CDR3 consists of 15 residues. Trimming took off 5 bases at V and 5 bases at J, with 19 bases between the two ends. For the CDR3, the DNA is TGTGCCAGCAGCCCAACAGGTTCCCCAGTGGACGAGCAGTACTTC. This codes for CASSPTGSPVDEQYF.

The V and J genes are TRBV25-1 and TRBJ2-5; 11 nucleotides match TRBD2. Germline loops: CDR1 MGHDK, CDR2 SYGVNS. Trimming cost V 3 bases and J 7 bases; bases outside gene matches: 10. The CDR3 spans 16 residues. The CDR3 protein is CASSERLAGGEGTQYF. CDR3 sequence (DNA): TGTGCCAGCAGTGAGAGGCTAGCGGGAGGAGAAGGGACCCAGTACTTC.